This T cell receptor (beta chain) was obtained from a study of blood T cell repertoires in COVID-19. The protocol was immunoSEQ multiplex PCR, while the TCRdb copy is restricted to in-frame clones and leaves out a portion. The sample shows about 280,000 clones, more than 75% of them seen only once. Deletions cut 3 bases from V and 5 bases from J, with 10 bases between. Looked up from germline, CDR1 is SGHTA and CDR2 is FQGTGA. This CDR3 has 13 amino acids. The chain combines TRBV7-3 with TRBJ2-5; no firm D call. The sequencing input was peripheral blood. This TCR derives from a man between 40 and 49 years old with active or convalescent COVID-19. CDR3 sequence: CASSFSTRETQYF. CDR3 DNA sequence: TGTGCCAGCAGCTTTAGTACCAGGGAGACCCAGTACTTC.